The rows below give T cell receptor beta chains drawn from one sample of a study of cytomegalovirus exposure and HLA in healthy donors. Measured with immunoSEQ multiplex PCR; TCRdb has only the in-frame clones, and not every one. The sample shows 150,000 to 200,000 clones, about four fifths of them seen only once. The source material was PBMCs. The receptors were gathered from a man aged 18 to 30 in good health and CMV-seronegative. The CDR3 runs from the conserved cysteine through the conserved F or W. D genes are given only for firm matches. A clone size is listed for some rows: how often the clone was seen (once, few, many), or a class if it is expanded.

clone_size	v_call	d_call	j_call	cdr3_nt	cdr3_aa
-	TRBV29-1	TRBD1	TRBJ1-2	TGCAGCGTGATGACCCTGGGACAGCTCCTTAGCTACACCTTC	CSVMTLGQLLSYTF
-	TRBV29-1	TRBD2	TRBJ2-1	TGCAGCGTTGATGGGACTAGCGGGAGGGCCAACAATGAGCAGTTCTTC	CSVDGTSGRANNEQFF
-	TRBV4-1	-	TRBJ1-3	TGCGCCAGCAGCCAAGTTCTTTCTTCCGCGGGTGGAAACACCATATATTTT	CASSQVLSSAGGNTIYF
-	TRBV19	TRBD1	TRBJ1-3	TGTGCCAGTACTCCCCCGGGACAGGGGGTCGGAAACACCATATATTTT	CASTPPGQGVGNTIYF
-	TRBV9	-	TRBJ1-6	TGTGCCAGCAGCGTAGGTTTAGCGTCGGGCAATTCACCCCTCCACTTT	CASSVGLASGNSPLHF
-	TRBV10-1	-	TRBJ1-1	TGCGCCAGCAGTGGACGGGTAGGGGACACTGAAGCTTTCTTT	CASSGRVGDTEAFF
-	TRBV9	-	TRBJ1-3	TGTGCCAGCAGCGGAGACTCTGGAAACACCATATATTTT	CASSGDSGNTIYF
-	TRBV30	TRBD1	TRBJ1-4	TGTGCCTGGAGTAGACAGGGGCTAGGGTTAAGAGGGAGTGAAAAACTGTTTTTT	CAWSRQGLGLRGSEKLFF
-	TRBV10-3	-	TRBJ2-7	TGTGCCATCAGTGAGTCTGGGGGCTTCCAACTCTACGAGCAGTACTTC	CAISESGGFQLYEQYF
once	TRBV7-3	-	TRBJ2-2	TGTGCCAGCAGCCCGCTATCCACGGCAGGAGGGACCGGGGAGCTGTTTTTT	CASSPLSTAGGTGELFF
-	TRBV18	-	TRBJ1-2	TGTGCCAGCTCACCAATCTTCAAGGCGGAATCTAACTATGGCTACACCTTC	CASSPIFKAESNYGYTF
-	TRBV2	TRBD1	TRBJ2-1	TGTGCCAGCAGTGACTGGACAGGGAATGAGCAGTTCTTC	CASSDWTGNEQFF
-	TRBV2	TRBD1	TRBJ1-2	TGTGCCAGCAGTGAATTGGACAGGGTAGATTATGGCTACACCTTC	CASSELDRVDYGYTF
-	TRBV11-2	-	TRBJ2-7	TGTGCCAGCAGCCCCAGCTCCTACGAGCAGTACTTC	CASSPSSYEQYF
-	TRBV5-1	-	TRBJ2-2	TGCGCCAGCACGCCGTGGCAGGCGAACACCGGGGAGCTGTTTTTT	CASTPWQANTGELFF
few	TRBV10-1	TRBD1	TRBJ1-2	TGCGCCAGTAGAACGGACAGGGGGCGCCGGGCGAACTATGGCTACACCTTC	CASRTDRGRRANYGYTF